This T cell receptor beta chain was sequenced for a study of blood T cell repertoires in COVID-19. Study background: Sites across the United States, Italy and Spain contributed samples from acute and convalescent COVID-19.

This clone showed up just once. Produced via immunoSEQ multiplex PCR; TCRdb's table is partial and in-frame only. The sample includes 96,000 or so clones, more than 80% of them seen just once. This receptor was identified in an older man with COVID-19, enrolled during active disease. The sequencing input was peripheral blood.

The CDR3 nucleotides are TGTGCCAGTAGGGTGGGTCTACGCGGGGCGGGAACTGAAGCTTTCTTT. Its protein product is CASRVGLRGAGTEAFF. The chain is built from TRBV19 and TRBJ1-1, with D perhaps matching TRBD1 (5 bases). V shed 6 bases and J shed 5 bases, with 22 bases lying between them. This CDR3 is 16 amino acids long. The germline V gene has CDR1 LNHDA and CDR2 SQIVND (reference sequence).